A single sample gave rise to the 27 T cell receptor beta chains below, sequenced in a study of cytomegalovirus exposure and HLA in healthy donors. The primer mix had 60 Vbeta and 13 Jbeta primers. Assay: immunoSEQ multiplex PCR; the TCRdb copy retains only in-frame clones and omits some. The sample carries about 60,000 clones, under 85% recorded once. The sample was PBMCs. The source is a middle-aged man in good health and CMV-seronegative.

The V call is TRBV12-2, the J call TRBJ1-1; the table's D call, TRBD1, was not checked against the DNA. TRBV12-2 is an annotated pseudogene. There are 19 residues in the CDR3. This CDR3 reads CASRLRLFGQGQENTEAFF. The CDR3 DNA sequence: TGTGCAAGTCGCTTAAGGCTATTTGGACAGGGACAGGAGAACACTGAAGCTTTCTTT.

This chain uses TRBV7-2 with TRBJ1-6; 7 positions agree with TRBD1. Per the germline V gene, CDR1 is SGHTA and CDR2 is FQGNSA. V lost 1 base to trimming and J lost 6 bases; unmatched junction nucleotides: 6. CDR3 size: 16 residues. The CDR3 DNA reads TGTGCCAGCAGCTTAGACAGGGGCGTTGTTAATTCACCCCTCCACTTT. Its protein product is CASSLDRGVVNSPLHF.

J is TRBJ2-1 and V is TRBV2; TRBD2 agrees at 8 bases. Germline-derived CDR1 and CDR2 are SNHLY and FYNNEI. The CDR3 length is 15 residues. J was trimmed by 10 bases and V by 4 bases; bases with no gene match: 12. The CDR3 loop is CASSAQRGGDAEQFF. The CDR3 DNA is TGTGCCAGCAGTGCCCAACGGGGGGGCGATGCGGAGCAGTTCTTC. Complete variable domain (other parts from reference TRBV2 and TRBJ2-1): EPEVTQTPSHQVTQMGQEVILRCVPISNHLYFYWYRQILGQKVEFLVSFYNNEISEKSEIFDDQFSVERPDGSNFTLKIRSTKLEDSAMYFCASSAQRGGDAEQFFGPGTRLTVL.

A single count supports this clone. The rearrangement uses TRBV27 and TRBJ1-1, with D maybe TRBD1 (6 bases). This CDR3 is 15 amino acids long. Trimming pared 6 bases from V and 6 bases from J, leaving 20 bases between. Germline assignment: CDR1 MNHEY and CDR2 SMNVEV (reference sequence). The DNA for the CDR3 is TGTGCCAGCAGACTCAACCAGGGGAGAGGGTCTGAAGCTTTCTTT. It specifies CASRLNQGRGSEAFF.

The V gene is TRBV30, the J gene TRBJ1-1; D remains unclear. The CDR3 extends over 13 amino acids. Trimming left V 4 bases short and J 0 bases short, with 9 bases between. Germline CDR1 is GTSNPN and CDR2 is SVGIG (reference sequence). The CDR3 reads CAWTPGMNTEAFF. For the CDR3, the DNA is TGTGCCTGGACTCCCGGGATGAACACTGAAGCTTTCTTT.

This chain links TRBV14 with TRBJ2-1; no reliable D call. Germline V gives CDR1 SGHDN, CDR2 FVKESK. CDR3 length equals 15 residues. Trimming cost V 6 bases and J 7 bases, with 19 bases left between them. CDR3 in amino acids: CASRAAGSLWNEQFF. In nucleotides, the CDR3 is TGTGCCAGCAGAGCCGCCGGGTCCCTCTGGAATGAGCAGTTCTTC.

The chain links TRBV27 to TRBJ2-1, with a weak D call TRBD1 (6 bases). V gave up 5 bases and J gave up 4 bases, with 15 bases separating them. CDR3 length: 15 amino acids. Germline V lookup: CDR1 MNHEY, CDR2 SMNVEV (reference sequence). In DNA, the CDR3 is TGTGCCAGCAGTATGAACAGGGAAAGGTACAATGAGCAGTTCTTC. Protein product: CASSMNRERYNEQFF.

This clone turned up a few times. The rearrangement joins TRBV15 to TRBJ1-5, with 9 bases fitting TRBD1. Germline V gene lookup returns CDR1 LNHNV and CDR2 YYDKDF (reference sequence). V lost 3 bases and J lost 6; bases outside the gene matches: 6. The CDR3 loop spans 15 amino acids. The CDR3 protein is CATSRDRGRIQPQHF. The CDR3 DNA reads as TGTGCCACCAGCAGGGACAGGGGAAGGATTCAGCCCCAGCATTTT.

V is TRBV6-5 and J is TRBJ1-2, with a weak D call TRBD1 (5 bases). The CDR3 totals 13 residues. The V gene's germline CDR1 is MNHEY and CDR2 SVGAGI. Trimming removed 8 bases from V and 2 bases from J, with 12 bases in between. The CDR3 nucleotides read TGTGCCAGCCGGGGGGAGGTCAACTATGGCTACACCTTC. The encoded protein is CASRGEVNYGYTF.

This clone occurred once. CDR3 sequence (DNA): TGCGCCAGTCGTCAAACAGGGGGTCGCTACGAGCAGTACTTC. It codes for CASRQTGGRYEQYF. The V gene is TRBV5-1, the J gene TRBJ2-7; 8 nucleotides agree with TRBD1. The V and J ends lost 8 bases and 3 bases, in that order; junction bases with no gene match: 10. Per germline, CDR1 SGHRS and CDR2 YFSETQ. CDR3 size: 14 residues.

The chain joins TRBV5-6 to TRBJ2-5, with 7 bases matching TRBD1. Judging by the DNA end, TRBJ2-7 fits better; the J call may be wrong. The CDR3 runs 15 residues. Per the germline V gene, CDR1 is SGHDT and CDR2 is YYEEEE. CDR3 DNA: TGTGCCAGCAGCCATCCCAGGGGGTTTGAGTACGAGCAGTACTTC. As protein: CASSHPRGFEYEQYF.

This chain links TRBV13 with TRBJ2-1, with D unclear. The CDR3 spans 14 residues. The V gene lost 5 bases and the J gene lost 2 bases, with 10 bases spanning the gap. The V gene's germline CDR1 is PRHDT and CDR2 FYEKMQ (reference sequence). The CDR3 sequence: CASSRARAYNEQFF. For the CDR3, the DNA is TGTGCCAGCAGCCGCGCGAGAGCCTACAATGAGCAGTTCTTC.

The chain carries TRBV25-1 and TRBJ2-7; D is possibly TRBD1 (6 bases). Germline values: CDR1 MGHDK, CDR2 SYGVNS. The CDR3 spans 14 residues. Trimming pared 4 bases from V and 4 bases from J, leaving 14 bases between. Here the CDR3 reads CASSVGRTAYEQYF. DNA of the CDR3: TGTGCCAGCAGTGTGGGCCGGACAGCTTACGAGCAGTACTTC.

This clone has a handful of counts. The chain joins TRBV27 to TRBJ1-6; no clear D gene. The V and J ends lost 9 bases and 5 bases respectively, with 17 bases between them. This CDR3 region has 15 residues. Germline V gives CDR1 MNHEY, CDR2 SMNVEV (reference sequence). The CDR3 nucleotides read TGTGCCAGTTCCCCCCGGGGAGGGAATAATTCACCCCTCCACTTT. Protein product: CASSPRGGNNSPLHF.

V usage is TRBV5-1 and J usage is TRBJ2-5; 11 bases align to TRBD2. This CDR3 spans 16 amino acids. CDR1 and CDR2 (germline): SGHRS, YFSETQ. The trim removed 2 bases at V and 5 bases at J, leaving 8 bases unmatched. The CDR3 sequence is CASSFLVAGGPETQYF. In nucleotides, the CDR3 is TGCGCCAGCAGCTTTTTGGTAGCGGGGGGGCCGGAGACCCAGTACTTC.

Remarks on this clone: An end of the junction does not agree with germline; a read error may underlie this. J is TRBJ1-1 and V is TRBV7-9; TRBD1 might be the D (5 bases). The CDR3 is 13 amino acids. The germline gives CDR1 SEHNR, CDR2 FQNEAQ (reference sequence). CDR3 loop: CSSSLGAGAEAFF. The CDR3 nucleotides are TGTTCCAGCAGCTTAGGGGCCGGCGCTGAAGCTTTCTTT.

This chain links TRBV25-1 with TRBJ1-4; D not certain. V was shortened by 3 bases and J by 11 bases, with 16 bases between the two germline ends. Germline V CDR1 and CDR2: MGHDK, SYGVNS. The CDR3 spans 14 residues. The CDR3 DNA reads TGTGCCAGCAGTGACGGGAAGGGAGGTGCGAAACTGTTTTTT. Protein sequence: CASSDGKGGAKLFF. The variable domain in full, completed from reference TRBV25-1 and TRBJ1-4, reads EADIYQTPRYLVIGTGKKITLECSQTMGHDKMYWYQQDPGMELHLIHYSYGVNSTEKGDLSSESTVSRIRTEHFPLTLESARPSHTSQYLCASSDGKGGAKLFFGSGTQLSVL.

This sequence joins TRBV28 and TRBJ1-1, with D maybe TRBD1 (5 bases). CDR3 size: 14 residues. With 4 bases removed from V and 7 bases from J, the gap between germline ends came to 16 bases. Germline loops: CDR1 MDHEN, CDR2 SYDVKM. The CDR3 DNA is TGTGCCAGCAGTTCGGGACTCGCGGCCCTTGAAGCTTTCTTT. Its protein product is CASSSGLAALEAFF.

The chain is built from TRBV6-1 and TRBJ1-1; tentative D call: TRBD1 (6 bases). Germline lookup yields CDR1 MNHNS and CDR2 SASEGT. The CDR3 spans 14 residues. Deletions cut 5 bases from V and 0 bases from J, with 10 bases between. The CDR3 bases are TGTGCCAGCAGTTTTACAGGGTTGAACACTGAAGCTTTCTTT. Protein sequence: CASSFTGLNTEAFF.

V usage is TRBV6-4 and J usage is TRBJ1-5; the D gene is possibly TRBD1 (6 bases). V lost 7 bases to trimming and J lost 9 bases, with 13 bases between them. Germline lookup yields CDR1 MRHNA and CDR2 SNTAGT. This CDR3 spans 12 amino acids. The CDR3 region is CASTKTGVPQHF. CDR3 bases: TGTGCCAGCACCAAGACAGGTGTGCCCCAGCATTTT.

This clone was counted once. This chain uses TRBV18 with TRBJ2-3, with 7 bases aligning to TRBD1. The CDR3 loop spans 16 amino acids. Germline CDR1 is KGHSH and CDR2 is LQKENI. Unmatched junction bases numbered 7, after V lost 4 bases and J lost 0 bases. Written as DNA, the CDR3 is TGTGCCAGCTCACACAGACAGGGTTCTAGCACAGATACGCAGTATTTT. This gives the protein CASSHRQGSSTDTQYF.

This chain joins TRBV29-1 and TRBJ2-7; D might be TRBD2 (5 bases). Germline V CDR1 and CDR2: SQVTM, ANQGSEA. V lost 0 bases and J 2 bases, leaving 11 bases between the germline ends. The CDR3 is 14 amino acids. CDR3 bases: TGCAGCGTTGAAGACGGGGTAGGGCCCTACGAGCAGTACTTC. Translated, it gives CSVEDGVGPYEQYF.

This clone was detected a few times. The rearrangement links TRBV27 to TRBJ1-2, with unresolved D. The germline V and J ends were trimmed by 6 bases and 2 bases, with 16 bases remaining between them. The CDR3 is 15 amino acids. Germline CDR1 is MNHEY and CDR2 is SMNVEV (reference sequence). The CDR3 sequence: CASRQFTSPNYGYTF. The CDR3, as DNA: TGTGCCAGCAGACAGTTCACAAGTCCGAACTATGGCTACACCTTC.

The chain carries TRBV11-2 and TRBJ1-2; D is ambiguous. V was cut by 5 bases and J by 4 bases, with 11 bases left in between. The CDR3 has 13 residues. The germline V gene encodes CDR1 SGHAT and CDR2 FQNNGV. The CDR3 region has the DNA TGTGCCAGCAGCCCGGGTCTCGGCTATGGCTACACCTTC. Translation gives CASSPGLGYGYTF.

The CDR3 bases are TGTGCCAGCAGCCGCCGCGACAGGGACGCAGATACGCAGTATTTT. Its protein product is CASSRRDRDADTQYF. This rearrangement joins TRBV7-9 to TRBJ2-3; TRBD1 agrees at 7 bases. Germline CDR1 is SEHNR and CDR2 is FQNEAQ (reference sequence). There are 15 residues in the CDR3. The ends lost 5 bases at V and 4 bases at J; junction bases unmatched: 9.

The J gene is TRBJ2-3, the V gene TRBV11-1; 11 nucleotides match TRBD2. CDR3 length equals 13 residues. J gave up 12 bases and V 5 bases, and 7 bases lay outside the gene matches. Germline V CDR1 and CDR2: SGHAT, FQDESV (reference sequence). The CDR3 here is CASSLSGGARQYF. CDR3 nucleotide sequence: TGTGCCAGCAGCCTTAGCGGGGGGGCCCGCCAGTATTTT.

This clone was found a few times. In nucleotides, the CDR3 is TGTGCCTGGAGTGTAGACGCAAGGGGCGCACAGCCCCAGCATTTT. Amino acids: CAWSVDARGAQPQHF. This chain connects TRBV30 to TRBJ1-5, with D possibly being TRBD1 (5 bases). V lost 0 bases to trimming and J lost 7 bases, with 16 bases between them. Looked up from germline, CDR1 is GTSNPN and CDR2 is SVGIG (reference sequence). The CDR3 loop spans 15 amino acids.